This is a list of T cell receptor beta chains from one sample in a study of blood T cell repertoires in COVID-19. Clones were read by immunoSEQ multiplex PCR, and TCRdb kept only the in-frame ones, dropping some. The sample contains some 420,000 clones, 85% to 90% of which appear only once. Sequenced: PBMCs or T cells enriched from blood (not recorded which). These receptor sequences come from a man in his thirties or forties who had recovered from COVID-19. The CDR3 runs from the conserved cysteine through the conserved F or W. The D gene is left open where the match is weak. A clone size is listed for some rows: how often the clone was seen (once, few, many), or a class if it is expanded.

v_gene	abundance	j_gene	d_gene	CDR3aa	CDR3nt
TRBV4-1	NA	TRBJ2-5	NA	CASSLPGEYETQYF	TGCGCCAGCAGCCTACCGGGAGAGTATGAGACCCAGTACTTC
TRBV3-1/TRBV3-2	NA	TRBJ1-2	NA	CASSQVSGDYGYTF	TGTGCCAGCAGCCAAGTGTCCGGGGACTATGGCTACACCTTC
TRBV19	NA	TRBJ1-1	TRBD1	CASSTGQGTFF	TGTGCCAGTAGCACAGGACAGGGGACTTTCTTT
TRBV10-3	NA	TRBJ1-2	NA	CAALGTMGYTF	TGTGCCGCCTTGGGGACTATGGGCTACACCTTC
TRBV5-1	NA	TRBJ1-6	TRBD1	CASSFDRGHSPLHF	TGCGCCAGCAGCTTCGACAGGGGGCACTCACCCCTCCACTTT
TRBV6-4	NA	TRBJ2-2	NA	CASSDSSIGELFF	TGTGCCAGCAGTGACTCGAGTATCGGGGAGCTGTTTTTT
TRBV3-1/TRBV3-2	NA	TRBJ2-2	TRBD1	CASSQDAGQGPTGELFF	TGTGCCAGCAGCCAAGATGCGGGACAGGGGCCCACCGGGGAGCTGTTTTTT
TRBV9	many	TRBJ2-1	TRBD2	CASSVRTSGSDEQFF	TGTGCCAGCAGCGTCCGGACTAGCGGGAGTGATGAGCAGTTCTTC
TRBV7-9	NA	TRBJ1-4	NA	CASSPLATNEKLFF	TGTGCCAGCAGCCCCCTCGCGACTAATGAAAAACTGTTTTTT
TRBV18	NA	TRBJ2-7	TRBD2	CASSPPLGGSYEQYF	TGTGCCAGCTCACCACCCCTGGGGGGGTCCTACGAGCAGTACTTC
TRBV21-1	NA	TRBJ1-2	NA	CASSKPDYTYGYTF	TGTGCCAGCAGCAAACCGGACTACACCTATGGCTACACCTTC
TRBV28	NA	TRBJ1-5	NA	CASTSQGQPQHF	TGTGCCAGCACCTCGCAGGGACAGCCCCAGCATTTT
TRBV7-9	NA	TRBJ1-2	NA	CASSLTGSNYGYTF	TGTGCCAGCAGCTTAACAGGATCAAACTATGGCTACACCTTC
TRBV11-1	NA	TRBJ2-7	TRBD2	CASSREVSEQYF	TGTGCCAGCTCGCGGGAGGTAAGCGAGCAGTACTTC
TRBV15	NA	TRBJ2-1	TRBD2	CATSIWTSGRSNEQFF	TGTGCCACCAGCATATGGACTAGCGGGAGGAGTAATGAGCAGTTCTTC
TRBV28	NA	TRBJ1-5	TRBD1	CASSSRRDRGGGQPQHF	TGTGCCAGCAGTTCCCGGCGTGACAGGGGAGGCGGTCAGCCCCAGCATTTT
TRBV11-3	NA	TRBJ2-7	TRBD1	CASSQNRGSSYEQYF	TGTGCCAGCAGCCAAAACAGGGGTAGCTCCTACGAGCAGTACTTC
TRBV15	few	TRBJ1-1	NA	CATSRVLSGNTEAFF	TGTGCCACCAGCAGAGTGCTTTCAGGGAACACTGAAGCTTTCTTT
TRBV20-1	once	TRBJ2-3	TRBD2	CSGSAGAEYTQYF	TGCAGTGGTAGTGCGGGAGCGGAATATACGCAGTATTTT
TRBV7-8	NA	TRBJ2-1	TRBD2	CASSLVGGSRSNEQFF	TGTGCCAGCAGCTTAGTGGGCGGGAGTCGGAGCAATGAGCAGTTCTTC
TRBV6-5	NA	TRBJ2-2	TRBD2	CASERRESGGELFF	TGTGCCAGCGAACGGCGGGAGTCTGGCGGGGAGCTGTTTTTT
TRBV5-5	NA	TRBJ1-2	TRBD1	CASSFQTGGLDTF	TGTGCCAGCAGCTTTCAGACAGGGGGCTTGGACACCTTC